This is a list of T cell receptor beta chains from one sample in a study of blood T cells in healthy people across ages. One entry per CDR3 protein results from TCRdb running MiXCR on the 5' RACE reads. The data show 650,000 to 1,000,000 distinct CDR3 sequences, around 36% seen once. The sample consisted of blood. The receptors here all came from a man younger than 35 in good health. CDR3s include the opening cysteine and the closing phenylalanine or tryptophan. Fields, in order: J gene, V gene, clone size, D gene, CDR3 protein, CDR3 DNA. A D gene is named only where the DNA matches it firmly. A row's size may be missing; if present it is once, few, many or a size class.

TRBJ1-2	TRBV9	.	.	CASSVGEEGGGYTF	TGTGCCAGCAGCGTAGGTGAAGAGGGCGGTGGCTACACCTTC
TRBJ2-7	TRBV7-2	few	TRBD1	CASSTAGTGIYEQYF	TGTGCCAGCAGCACCGCCGGGACAGGAATCTACGAGCAGTACTTC
TRBJ1-6	TRBV7-2	.	.	CASLGGYYSPLHF	TGTGCCAGCCTGGGGGGCTATTATTCACCCCTCCACTTT
TRBJ2-1	TRBV20-1	.	.	CSARDSYDGGDFQTQFF	TGCAGTGCTAGGGACAGCTACGATGGCGGGGACTTTCAGACCCAGTTCTTC
TRBJ2-1	TRBV9	few	.	CTSSPRGSYNEQFF	TGTACCAGCAGCCCCCGTGGTTCCTACAATGAGCAGTTCTTC
TRBJ1-1	TRBV9	.	TRBD1	CASSVDRDRGNTEAFF	TGTGCCAGCAGCGTAGACAGGGACAGGGGAAACACTGAAGCTTTCTTT
TRBJ1-2	TRBV7-2	.	.	CAGSQGWDYGYTF	TGTGCTGGCAGTCAAGGGTGGGACTATGGCTACACCTTC
TRBJ2-1	TRBV6-1	.	.	CASSNPSSYNEQFF	TGTGCCAGCAGTAACCCCAGCTCCTACAATGAGCAGTTCTTC
TRBJ1-2	TRBV7-2	.	.	CASSLEYSYGYTF	TGTGCCAGCAGCTTAGAGTACTCCTATGGCTACACCTTC
TRBJ2-5	TRBV7-3	few	.	CASSLTPGRGQETQYF	TGTGCCAGCAGCTTAACCCCAGGGAGAGGACAAGAGACCCAGTACTTC
TRBJ2-2	TRBV20-1	.	.	CSAKNTGELFF	TGCAGTGCCAAGAACACCGGGGAGCTGTTTTTT
TRBJ1-4	TRBV12-3/TRBV12-4	few	.	CASTSGATNEKLFF	TGTGCCAGCACCTCGGGAGCAACTAATGAAAAACTGTTTTTT
TRBJ2-3	TRBV12-3/TRBV12-4	few	.	CASMEPGTTDTQYF	TGTGCCAGCATGGAGCCCGGGACTACAGATACGCAGTATTTT
TRBJ1-4	TRBV7-9	few	.	CASSLVAGYEKLFF	TGTGCCAGCAGCTTAGTGGCCGGATATGAAAAACTGTTTTTT
TRBJ2-7	TRBV12-3/TRBV12-4	many	.	CASSPGPSYEQYF	TGTGCCAGCAGTCCCGGTCCCTCCTACGAGCAGTACTTC
TRBJ2-3	TRBV28	few	TRBD2	CASSSPSGGSPWTQYF	TGTGCCAGCAGTTCTCCTAGCGGGGGGTCTCCCTGGACGCAGTATTTT